The 5 T cell receptor beta chains reported below all come from one sample, sequenced in a study of early T cells in non-severe SARS-CoV-2 infection. TCRdb called the 5' RACE reads again in MiXCR, with one record for every CDR3 protein. In the table there are tens of thousands of distinct CDR3 sequences, about a sixth of which are singletons. Specimen: whole blood. These receptor sequences come from an adult who was a healthcare worker with PCR-confirmed SARS-CoV-2 infection or an uninfected control (not recorded which).

The chain carries TRBV2 and TRBJ2-3; D might be TRBD1 or TRBD2, each matching 5 bases. Per the germline V gene, CDR1 is SNHLY and CDR2 is FYNNEI. Trimming cost V 8 bases and J 4 bases, with 19 bases left between them. The CDR3 is 15 amino acids. CDR3 residues: CASSPPGRLADTQYF. The CDR3 bases are TGTGCCAGCTCCCCCCCGGGACGCTTAGCAGATACGCAGTATTTT.

This clonotype was found a few times. DNA for the CDR3: TGTGCCAGCAGCTTGGGGACAAGAGTCTACGAGCAGTACTTC. Translating gives CASSLGTRVYEQYF. This rearrangement joins TRBV5-5 to TRBJ2-7, with D perhaps TRBD1 (5 bases). V lost 0 bases to trimming and J lost 3 bases, with 10 bases between them. CDR1 and CDR2 (germline): SGHKS, YYEKEE (reference sequence). The CDR3 runs 14 residues.

In this sample, this clonotype turned up a few times. The CDR3 is CASSQGTAGYGYTF. The CDR3 DNA reads as TGTGCCAGCAGCCAGGGGACAGCAGGCTATGGCTACACCTTC. The chain links TRBV3-1 to TRBJ1-2, with 7 bases matching TRBD1. V shed 3 bases and J 4 bases; nucleotides not matched to a gene: 5. In germline, CDR1 is LGHDT, CDR2 YNNKEL (reference sequence). The length of the CDR3 is 14 residues.

The sample holds a few counts of this clonotype. V and J are TRBV7-8 and TRBJ2-1; 8 bases fit TRBD1. The CDR3 contains 16 residues. Germline V gene lookup returns CDR1 SGHVS and CDR2 FQNEAQ. After removal of 1 base from V and 3 bases from J, the junction contained 5 bases not matched to a gene. CDR3 loop: CASSLVGTGIYNEQFF. The CDR3, as DNA: TGTGCCAGCAGCTTAGTCGGGACAGGTATCTACAATGAGCAGTTCTTC.

This clonotype was detected a few times. The CDR3 nucleotides are TGCAGTGCTCTAAACAGAGAATCTAGCACAGATACGCAGTATTTT. Its translation: CSALNRESSTDTQYF. The chain employs TRBV20-1 and TRBJ2-3; the D is unclear. Between the trimmed V and J ends, which lost 5 bases and 0 bases, there was a span of 15 bases. Germline values: CDR1 DFQATT, CDR2 SNEGSKA (reference sequence). The CDR3 consists of 15 residues.